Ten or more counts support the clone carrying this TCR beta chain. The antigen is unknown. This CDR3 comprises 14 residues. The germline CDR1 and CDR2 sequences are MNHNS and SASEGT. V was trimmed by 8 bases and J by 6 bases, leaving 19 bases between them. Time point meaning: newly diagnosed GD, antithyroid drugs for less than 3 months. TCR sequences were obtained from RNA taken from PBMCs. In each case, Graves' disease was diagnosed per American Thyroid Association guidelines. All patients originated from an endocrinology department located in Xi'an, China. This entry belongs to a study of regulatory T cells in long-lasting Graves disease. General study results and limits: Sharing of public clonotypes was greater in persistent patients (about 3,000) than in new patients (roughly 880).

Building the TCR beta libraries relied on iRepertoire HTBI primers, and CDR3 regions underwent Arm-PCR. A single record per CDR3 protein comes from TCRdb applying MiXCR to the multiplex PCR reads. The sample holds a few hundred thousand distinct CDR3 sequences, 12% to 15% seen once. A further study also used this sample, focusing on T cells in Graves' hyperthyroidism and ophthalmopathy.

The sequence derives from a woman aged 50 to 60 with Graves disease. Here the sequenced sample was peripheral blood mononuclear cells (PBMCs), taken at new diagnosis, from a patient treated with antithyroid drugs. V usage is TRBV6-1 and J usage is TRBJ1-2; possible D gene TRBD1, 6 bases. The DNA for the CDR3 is TGTGCCAGCGGGGCGACAGGATATTCGGATGGCTACACCTTC. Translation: CASGATGYSDGYTF.